Below are 31 T cell receptor beta chains sequenced from a single sample in a study of shared clonotypes between healthy human individuals. Generated by immunoSEQ multiplex PCR, the TCRdb table keeps only in-frame clones and is missing some. The sample shows about 2 million clones, about 94% of them seen only once. Naive CD8 cells lacked CD45RO and underwent positive selection for CCR7, leaving out terminally differentiated effector memory CD45RA+ cells. Sequencing was performed on naive CD8+ T cells sorted from blood. Every receptor here comes from a man between 18 and 29 years old in good health.

The chain has TRBV4-3 and TRBJ1-1, with D perhaps matching TRBD1 (5 bases). CDR1 is LGHNA and CDR2 is YSLEER in the germline V gene. V lost 0 bases and J lost 6, with 11 bases in between. The CDR3 spans 14 residues. The CDR3 sequence is CASSQEGGTPEAFF. The CDR3 coding sequence is TGCGCCAGCAGCCAAGAGGGGGGGACCCCTGAAGCTTTCTTT.

The chain couples TRBV5-6 to TRBJ1-2; D ambiguous. The V gene lost 1 base and the J gene lost 4 bases, with 11 bases spanning the gap. Germline V gene lookup returns CDR1 SGHDT and CDR2 YYEEEE. CDR3 length equals 14 residues. The CDR3, as DNA: TGTGCCAGCAGCTTGCTCGGCAGCCTCTATGGCTACACCTTC. Protein sequence: CASSLLGSLYGYTF.

The rearrangement joins TRBV5-5 to TRBJ2-7; TRBD1 or TRBD2 may be the D gene (5 bases each). Trimming removed 5 bases at V and 0 bases at J, with 15 bases between. The germline CDR1 and CDR2 sequences are SGHKS and YYEKEE (reference sequence). The CDR3 runs to 15 residues. The CDR3 DNA is TGTGCCAGCAGAGAGGGACCCTCGAGCTCCTACGAGCAGTACTTC. Amino acid sequence: CASREGPSSSYEQYF.

Concerning this clone: Other DNA sequences of this sample code for an identical CDR3. The chain is built from TRBV6-6 and TRBJ1-2, with D possibly being TRBD1 (5 bases). This CDR3 is built from 13 residues. Germline assignment: CDR1 MNHNY and CDR2 SVGAGI (reference sequence). V lost 2 bases and J 6 bases, leaving 10 bases between the germline ends. CDR3: CASSYGGLDGYTF. The CDR3 coding sequence is TGTGCCAGCAGTTACGGGGGGTTAGATGGCTACACCTTC.

This rearrangement joins TRBV7-9 to TRBJ2-5; D is ambiguous. Trimming stripped 5 bases from V and 9 bases from J, with 16 bases between. Per the germline V gene, CDR1 is SEHNR and CDR2 is FQNEAQ (reference sequence). The CDR3 is made up of 13 amino acids. The CDR3 reads CASSPGLSKAQYF. In DNA form, the CDR3 reads TGTGCCAGCAGCCCAGGCTTGTCCAAGGCCCAGTACTTC. Variable domain in full (rest from reference TRBV7-9 and TRBJ2-5): DTGVSQNPRHKITKRGQNVTFRCDPISEHNRLYWYRQTLGQGPEFLTYFQNEAQLEKSRLLSDRFSAERPKGSFSTLEIQRTEQGDSAMYLCASSPGLSKAQYFGPGTRLLVL.

This rearrangement joins TRBV29-1 to TRBJ1-2, with D tentatively TRBD1 (5 bases). Germline CDR1 is SQVTM and CDR2 is ANQGSEA. V lost 7 bases and J lost 8, with 20 bases in between. This CDR3 is built from 13 residues. This CDR3 reads CSASGTPAEGYTF. DNA of the CDR3: TGCAGCGCCTCCGGGACTCCCGCGGAAGGCTACACCTTC.

V and J are TRBV27 and TRBJ1-2, with TRBD1 matching over 7 bases. This CDR3 has 15 residues. The germline CDR1 and CDR2 sequences are MNHEY and SMNVEV (reference sequence). Germline trimming cut 7 bases from V and 8 bases from J; bases unmatched to any gene: 16. CDR3 sequence: CASKNRDRALGGYTF. The CDR3 DNA sequence: TGTGCCAGCAAGAACCGGGACAGAGCCCTCGGGGGCTACACCTTC.

In nucleotides, the CDR3 is TGTGCCAGCAGTTGGGACAGGTCTAATCAGCCCCAGCATTTT. Translating it yields CASSWDRSNQPQHF. V gene TRBV28 combines with J gene TRBJ1-5; 8 nucleotides align to TRBD1. Trimming took 4 bases from V and 4 from J; bases not matched to a gene: 3. This CDR3 is built from 14 residues. Per the germline V gene, CDR1 is MDHEN and CDR2 is SYDVKM. The full variable domain, its missing parts supplied by reference TRBV28 and TRBJ1-5, is DVKVTQSSRYLVKRTGEKVFLECVQDMDHENMFWYRQDPGLGLRLIYFSYDVKMKEKGDIPEGYSVSREKKERFSLILESASTNQTSMYLCASSWDRSNQPQHFGDGTRLSIL.

This clone was recorded only once. This chain uses TRBV7-8 with TRBJ2-3; 10 bases align to TRBD2. The trim removed 0 bases at V and 0 bases at J, leaving 12 bases unmatched. The CDR3 totals 20 residues. Germline values: CDR1 SGHVS, CDR2 FQNEAQ. The CDR3 sequence is CASSLALGLADVLSTDTQYF. CDR3 coding DNA: TGTGCCAGCAGCTTAGCCCTTGGACTAGCGGACGTCCTTAGCACAGATACGCAGTATTTT.

The V call is TRBV30, the J call TRBJ2-2, with 7 bases fitting TRBD1. V lost 3 bases and J lost 0; bases outside the gene matches: 4. Germline V CDR1 and CDR2: GTSNPN, SVGIG (reference sequence). The CDR3 contains 15 residues. The CDR3 region has the DNA TGTGCCTGGAGCCGGGACAGCGCGAACACCGGGGAGCTGTTTTTT. It yields the protein CAWSRDSANTGELFF.

The V call is TRBV4-1, the J call TRBJ1-5; 8 positions match TRBD1. Germline CDR1 is MGHRA and CDR2 is YSYEKL. Losses at the gene ends were 2 bases for V and 6 bases for J; bases not matched to a gene: 3. The CDR3 covers 14 residues. DNA for the CDR3: TGCGCCAGCAGCCAAACAGGGGGGATTCAGCCCCAGCATTTT. Its translation is CASSQTGGIQPQHF.

The chain is built from TRBV5-1 and TRBJ2-5; TRBD2 aligns across 11 bases. The J segment lost 3 bases and the V segment lost 0 bases, leaving 7 bases of the junction unmatched. The CDR3 covers 17 residues. The V gene's germline CDR1 is SGHRS and CDR2 YFSETQ. CDR3 DNA: TGCGCCAGCAGCTTGGCCCTAGCGGGAGGACTTGAAGAGACCCAGTACTTC. Its protein product is CASSLALAGGLEETQYF.

In the case of this clone: The same CDR3 is also encoded by other DNA sequences in this sample. The chain links TRBV7-9 to TRBJ1-5; no clear D gene. CDR1 and CDR2 (germline): SEHNR, FQNEAQ (reference sequence). The CDR3 has 12 amino acids. V lost 5 bases to trimming and J lost 1 base, with 3 bases between them. The DNA of the CDR3 is TGTGCCAGCAGCCTGAGCAATCAGCCCCAGCATTTT. Protein: CASSLSNQPQHF. Based on the CDR3 plus reference TRBV7-9 and TRBJ1-5, the full variable domain is DTGVSQNPRHKITKRGQNVTFRCDPISEHNRLYWYRQTLGQGPEFLTYFQNEAQLEKSRLLSDRFSAERPKGSFSTLEIQRTEQGDSAMYLCASSLSNQPQHFGDGTRLSIL.

J is TRBJ1-1 and V is TRBV7-9; no clear D. V lost 1 base to trimming and J lost 5 bases, with 11 bases between them. Germline CDR1 and CDR2: SEHNR and FQNEAQ (reference sequence). CDR3 length: 14 residues. The CDR3 spells CASSLGSGRTEAFF. The CDR3 nucleotides are TGTGCCAGCAGCTTAGGATCGGGGAGAACTGAAGCTTTCTTT.

The chain links TRBV19 to TRBJ1-2, with D tentatively TRBD1 (6 bases). The CDR3 is 15 residues long. V was shortened by 3 bases and J by 5 bases, with 16 bases between the two germline ends. From germline, CDR1 is LNHDA and CDR2 SQIVND (reference sequence). DNA of the CDR3: TGTGCCAGTAGTATGGGGTACAGGGAGGGGTATGGCTACACCTTC. Translation gives CASSMGYREGYGYTF.

About this clone itself: The same CDR3 arises from other DNA sequences in this sample as well. The genes are TRBV10-1 and TRBJ2-7; D unresolved. V was shortened by 3 bases and J by 4 bases, with 7 bases between the two germline ends. The CDR3 sequence is 12 residues long. The germline gives CDR1 WNHNN, CDR2 SYGVQD (reference sequence). The CDR3: CASSDRPYEQYF. CDR3 in DNA: TGCGCCAGCAGTGACAGACCTTACGAGCAGTACTTC.

This rearrangement joins TRBV5-1 to TRBJ2-7; D call uncertain. The CDR3 runs 15 residues. Trimming took 1 base from V and 5 from J, leaving 16 bases between them. CDR1 and CDR2 (germline): SGHRS, YFSETQ. The CDR3 spells CASSLTRESLHEQYF. The CDR3 nucleotides read TGCGCCAGCAGCTTGACAAGGGAATCTCTGCACGAGCAGTACTTC.

The chain combines TRBV6-5 with TRBJ2-7; D not resolved. Per the germline V gene, CDR1 is MNHEY and CDR2 is SVGAGI. Trimming pared 4 bases from V and 2 bases from J, leaving 9 bases between. This CDR3 comprises 13 residues. For the CDR3, the DNA is TGTGCCAGCAGTTTCATGGAAACCTACGAGCAGTACTTC. It translates to CASSFMETYEQYF.

V and J are TRBV10-3 and TRBJ2-7; the D is unclear. CDR1 ENHRY and CDR2 SYGVKD come from the germline V gene. The CDR3 totals 14 residues. Between the trimmed V and J ends, which lost 3 bases and 3 bases, there was a span of 12 bases. CDR3 loop: CAISESATSYEQYF. In DNA, the CDR3 is TGTGCCATCAGTGAATCTGCCACCAGCTACGAGCAGTACTTC.

The genes are TRBV27 and TRBJ2-6; D is unresolved. Trimming took 7 bases from V and 4 from J, leaving 14 bases between them. Per germline, CDR1 MNHEY and CDR2 SMNVEV (reference sequence). This CDR3 is 15 amino acids long. CDR3 bases: TGTGCCAGCACTACATCATGGGGAGGGGCCAACGTCCTGACTTTC. Residues: CASTTSWGGANVLTF.

This clone appeared once. V and J are TRBV7-2 and TRBJ2-7; D is possibly TRBD2 (6 bases). Trimming cost V 1 base and J 5 bases, with 15 bases left between them. Germline-derived CDR1 and CDR2 are SGHTA and FQGNSA. The CDR3 sequence is 15 residues long. The CDR3 DNA reads as TGTGCCAGCAGCTTAGAGGCTAGCGTTTACCACGAGCAGTACTTC. Protein sequence: CASSLEASVYHEQYF. Filled out from reference TRBV7-2 and TRBJ2-7, the complete variable domain reads GAGVSQSPSNKVTEKGKDVELRCDPISGHTALYWYRQSLGQGLEFLIYFQGNSAPDKSGLPSDRFSAERTGGSVSTLTIQRTQQEDSAVYLCASSLEASVYHEQYFGPGTRLTVT.

The rearrangement joins TRBV11-2 to TRBJ1-3; TRBD1 might be the D (5 bases). The CDR3 is made up of 16 amino acids. Trimming removed 4 bases from V and 4 bases from J, with 17 bases in between. Germline assignment: CDR1 SGHAT and CDR2 FQNNGV. The CDR3 reads CASSSFREKAGNTIYF. CDR3 DNA sequence: TGTGCCAGCAGCTCCTTCAGGGAGAAGGCCGGAAACACCATATATTTT.

The chain links TRBV9 to TRBJ2-7, with 10 bases that match TRBD2. CDR3 length: 15 residues. The V and J ends lost 0 bases and 4 bases, in that order; junction bases with no gene match: 4. Germline loops: CDR1 SGDLS, CDR2 YYNGEE. CDR3 region: CASSVDWTSGYEQYF. As DNA, the CDR3 is TGTGCCAGCAGCGTAGATTGGACTAGCGGTTACGAGCAGTACTTC.

The chain is built from TRBV4-1 and TRBJ1-3; no firm D call. There are 16 residues in the CDR3. V was pared by 1 base and J by 2 bases, with 12 bases between. Germline CDR1 MGHRA, CDR2 YSYEKL. This chain's CDR3 is CASSQGVMGTGNTIYF. CDR3 in DNA: TGCGCCAGCAGCCAAGGAGTAATGGGGACTGGAAACACCATATATTTT.

This sequence joins TRBV19 and TRBJ1-1; maybe TRBD1 (5 bases). V was clipped by 5 bases and J by 1 base, with 14 bases between them. The CDR3 spans 15 residues. Germline CDR1 and CDR2: LNHDA and SQIVND (reference sequence). The CDR3 DNA is TGTGCCAGTAGTGCCCGGGACTTCCCGAACACTGAAGCTTTCTTT. It translates to CASSARDFPNTEAFF. Drawing the rest from reference TRBV19 and TRBJ1-1, the complete variable domain is DGGITQSPKYLFRKEGQNVTLSCEQNLNHDAMYWYRQDPGQGLRLIYYSQIVNDFQKGDIAEGYSVSREKKESFPLTVTSAQKNPTAFYLCASSARDFPNTEAFFGQGTRLTVV.

The chain has TRBV19 and TRBJ2-7; TRBD2 is a possible D gene (6 bases). Germline V gene lookup returns CDR1 LNHDA and CDR2 SQIVND (reference sequence). Trimming removed 3 bases from V and 5 bases from J, with 17 bases in between. This CDR3 is 15 amino acids long. The chain's CDR3 is CASSMPSGGYHEQYF. CDR3 DNA sequence: TGTGCCAGTAGTATGCCTTCTGGGGGGTACCACGAGCAGTACTTC. The variable domain in full, with the rest retrieved from reference TRBV19 and TRBJ2-7, is DGGITQSPKYLFRKEGQNVTLSCEQNLNHDAMYWYRQDPGQGLRLIYYSQIVNDFQKGDIAEGYSVSREKKESFPLTVTSAQKNPTAFYLCASSMPSGGYHEQYFGPGTRLTVT.

V usage is TRBV6-1 and J usage is TRBJ2-1, with D tentatively TRBD2 (5 bases). Looked up from germline, CDR1 is MNHNS and CDR2 is SASEGT. V lost 2 bases and J lost 12, with 8 bases in between. There are 11 residues in the CDR3. As DNA, the CDR3 is TGTGCCAGCAGTGAAACGGGAAGGCAGTTCTTC. Protein product: CASSETGRQFF.

This clone has just one count. The gene calls are TRBV28 and TRBJ1-2; the D is unclear. The CDR3 is 13 amino acids. V was clipped by 5 bases and J by 5 bases, with 12 bases between them. The germline V gene has CDR1 MDHEN and CDR2 SYDVKM. The CDR3 nucleotides are TGTGCCAGCAGTCCAGGAATGGGGTATGGCTACACCTTC. Protein: CASSPGMGYGYTF.

The chain joins TRBV28 to TRBJ2-7; TRBD2 agrees at 8 bases. The CDR3 consists of 16 residues. Germline V lookup: CDR1 MDHEN, CDR2 SYDVKM. The trim removed 3 bases at V and 0 bases at J, leaving 7 bases unmatched. The DNA of the CDR3 is TGTGCCAGCAGTTTCGTCAATAGCGGGGACTCCTACGAGCAGTACTTC. Translated, it gives CASSFVNSGDSYEQYF.

The chain recombines TRBV7-8 with TRBJ2-7, with D possibly being TRBD1 (6 bases). V was shortened by 5 bases and J by 0 bases, with 14 bases between the two germline ends. Germline lookup yields CDR1 SGHVS and CDR2 FQNEAQ. This CDR3 has 15 amino acids. The CDR3 DNA is TGTGCCAGCAGCCTTGACGGACAGAGCTCCTACGAGCAGTACTTC. This codes for CASSLDGQSSYEQYF.

The chain carries TRBV6-5 and TRBJ2-1; 8 bases match TRBD2. V shed 5 bases and J 4 bases; nucleotides not matched to a gene: 7. The CDR3 has 15 residues. The germline V gene encodes CDR1 MNHEY and CDR2 SVGAGI. The CDR3, as DNA: TGTGCCAGCAGTCAGGTTAGCGGGACTTACAATGAGCAGTTCTTC. Residues: CASSQVSGTYNEQFF.